The sequence of this T cell receptor beta chain was determined in a study of T cell clones after liver transplantation. This clone was seen only once. Germline V gene sequence: CDR1 MGHRA, CDR2 YSYEKL. The CDR3 covers 16 residues. Unmatched junction bases numbered 6, after V lost 1 base and J lost 3 bases. The repertoire was sequenced with immunoSEQ multiplex PCR; TCRdb's copy has only in-frame clones and lacks some. Of around 15,000 clones in the sample, about 93% were seen once. Sequences were derived from CD8+ T cells from blood, sampled before liver transplant. The receptor comes from a human donor who received a liver transplant. The chain uses TRBV4-1 and TRBJ1-3; 7 bases match TRBD1. This CDR3 reads CASSQGIGGVGNTIYF. CDR3 coding DNA: TGCGCCAGCAGCCAAGGTATAGGGGGCGTTGGAAACACCATATATTTT.